The T cell receptor beta chain under discussion was sequenced for a study of identical twins. Notes on the study in general: Alpha sequences out of frame and shared by twins had excess low generation probability. There was more out-of-frame TCR alpha sharing in monozygotic twins than models estimated. Abundant cord blood beta clonotypes carried fewer insertions; memory repertoires showed none.

TCRdb independently ran MiXCR on the 5' RACE reads; one entry per CDR3 protein. The repertoire holds a few hundred thousand distinct CDR3 sequences, roughly 13% seen once, with roughly 4.2% in the top ten. This CDR3 is 16 amino acids long. Looked up from germline, CDR1 is SNHLY and CDR2 is FYNNEI. Trimming removed 4 bases from V and 0 bases from J, with 10 bases in between. With respect to this clonotype: Its antigen is undetermined.

These same data were also listed under a study on yellow fever vaccine responses in identical twins. That study reports: Twin vaccine T cell responses reportedly seemed partly convergent, partly personalized.

This chain joins TRBV2 and TRBJ2-6, with no clear D. Material: memory (CD45RO+) T cells sorted from blood. The sequence was obtained from a woman aged 18-29 years in good health. CDR3 residues: CASSVGRSSGANVLTF. In nucleotides, the CDR3 is TGTGCCAGCAGTGTTGGACGGAGCTCTGGGGCCAACGTCCTGACTTTC.